This note documents a single T cell receptor (beta chain) sequence. The record originates from a study of blood T cell repertoires in COVID-19. The method was immunoSEQ multiplex PCR; TCRdb's version includes in-frame clones alone and lacks a portion of them. The sample yields tens of thousands of clones, roughly nine tenths seen once. This CDR3 spans 14 amino acids. V gave up 4 bases and J gave up 0 bases, with 8 bases separating them. Looked up from germline, CDR1 is ENHRY and CDR2 is SYGVKD. V is TRBV10-3 and J is TRBJ2-3, with D maybe TRBD2 (6 bases). Source material: peripheral blood. The source is a man in his 60s with acute or convalescent COVID-19. CDR3: CAISGLESTDTQYF. DNA for the CDR3: TGTGCCATCAGTGGACTAGAAAGCACAGATACGCAGTATTTT.